This TCR beta chain was recorded in a study of blood T cell repertoires in COVID-19 (dated by TCRdb to about 2020). For context, the study as a whole: Samples from collaborators originated in the United States, Italy and Spain and spanned both the acute and convalescent phases of COVID-19. The repertoires were made available in a free public database intended to serve as a resource for research on the immune response to SARS-CoV-2. The prospective study material was composed of cDNA or gDNA derived from T cells, B-cell-depleted T cells, or PBMCs. Nearly every sample came with metadata listing a de-identified subject ID, COVID-19 status, age in years and sex. Samples came from the ongoing ImmuneRACE study (first 160 participants) plus 1,254 subjects from 6 global collaborators. Where available, HLA class I and class II types were taken from metadata supplied by the sample provider and were not determined by assay-based typing. Deeply sampled blood TCRbeta repertoires from subjects exposed to, actively infected with, or recovered from COVID-19 were included in the dataset. Paper-wide results and their limitations: The quantity of clinical and demographic metadata differed by source and by participant and was supplied without curation.

Whole blood was collected in K2EDTA tubes by collaborating institutions according to the institutions' own protocols. For TCRbeta analysis, collaborators shipped samples in one of three forms: frozen whole blood, isolated PBMCs, or DNA extracted from either of those sample types. V gives up 0 bases and J gives up 0 bases, and the segment between their germline ends measures 8 bases. The germline V gene supplies CDR1 LGHNA and CDR2 YNFKEQ. Inclusive of the bounding cysteine and phenylalanine, the CDR3 is 16 residues long. CDR3 DNA only is kept here, 48 bases in frame from base 1. A few counts support this clone. Its binding antigen is unknown. No much larger clonotype is one base removed from it; base qualities were not supplied. TCRbeta CDR3 regions were amplified from genomic DNA by means of the immunoSEQ Assay, a bias-controlled multiplex PCR. Per the authors' processing: The number of nucleated cells in each sample was estimated by amplification of reference gene primers within the assay. Sequence reads were collapsed and filtered to measure the absolute abundance of every unique TCRbeta CDR3 rearrangement. For each sample, productive Simpson clonality was calculated by taking the square root of Simpson's diversity index across productive rearrangements. The table was pulled from immuneACCESS by TCRdb, which kept in-frame rearrangements only. Such tables lose some clones; where checked, under half of the loss comes from unresolved V genes, and the rest has no known cause. That table gives V, J and clone size, and the DNA gave D and trimming. The sample table lists 60,000 or so clones, 85% of them with a count of one. Of the sample, approximately 20% is held by the ten largest clones.

Sequencing was carried out using peripheral blood. This TCR derives from a human donor in a cohort sampled during active COVID-19. Rearrangement joined TRBV4-2 to TRBJ2-2; the D gene is not confidently resolved. The CDR3 sequence is CASSQESSTNTGELFF. In nucleotides, the sequence is TGTGCCAGCAGCCAAGAGAGTTCCACGAACACCGGGGAGCTGTTTTTT.